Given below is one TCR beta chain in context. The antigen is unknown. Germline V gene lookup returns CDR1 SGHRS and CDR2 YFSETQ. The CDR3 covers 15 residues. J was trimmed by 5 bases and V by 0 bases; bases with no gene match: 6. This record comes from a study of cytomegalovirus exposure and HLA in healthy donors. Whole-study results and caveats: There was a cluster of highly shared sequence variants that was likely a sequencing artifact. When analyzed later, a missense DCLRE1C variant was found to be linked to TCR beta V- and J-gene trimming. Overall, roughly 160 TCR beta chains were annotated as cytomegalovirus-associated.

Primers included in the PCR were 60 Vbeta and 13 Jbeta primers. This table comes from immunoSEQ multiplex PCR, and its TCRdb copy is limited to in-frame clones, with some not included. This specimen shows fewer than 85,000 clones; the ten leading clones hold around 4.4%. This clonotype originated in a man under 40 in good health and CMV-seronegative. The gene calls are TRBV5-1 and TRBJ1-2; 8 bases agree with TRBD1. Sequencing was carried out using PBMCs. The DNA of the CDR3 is TGCGCCAGCAGCTTGGACCGGACAGGGAAGTATGGCTACACCTTC. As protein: CASSLDRTGKYGYTF.